The T cell receptor beta chain under discussion was sequenced for a study of blood T cell dynamics during melanoma immunotherapy. Method: immunoSEQ multiplex PCR; TCRdb's copy keeps in-frame clones and lacks some. The sample consists of about 24,000 clones, roughly 89% of them appearing once. Time point specified: pre-treatment baseline. V was pared by 4 bases and J by 3 bases, with 10 bases between. The CDR3 covers 13 residues. Germline CDR1 reads LNHDA; CDR2 reads SQIVND (reference sequence). This chain uses TRBV19 with TRBJ2-7, with D hard to call. This receptor was taken from a human donor with melanoma. The sample here was blood, taken from a patient treated with checkpoint blockade. The CDR3 region is CASSTTGVYEQYF. CDR3 sequence (DNA): TGTGCCAGTAGTACGACTGGGGTCTACGAGCAGTACTTC.